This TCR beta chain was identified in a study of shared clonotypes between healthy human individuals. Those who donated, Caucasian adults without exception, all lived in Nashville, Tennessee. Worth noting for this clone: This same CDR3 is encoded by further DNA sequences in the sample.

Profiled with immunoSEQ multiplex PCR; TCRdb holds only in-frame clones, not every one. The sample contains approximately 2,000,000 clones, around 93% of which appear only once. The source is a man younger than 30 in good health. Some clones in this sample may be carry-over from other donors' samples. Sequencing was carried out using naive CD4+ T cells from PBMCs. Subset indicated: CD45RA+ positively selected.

The CDR3 here is CASSQDSNQPQHF. CDR3 sequence (DNA): TGCGCCAGCAGCCAAGACAGCAATCAGCCCCAGCATTTT. The chain combines TRBV4-3 with TRBJ1-5, with no clear D. There are 13 residues in the CDR3. Per germline, CDR1 LGHNA and CDR2 YSLEER. Trimming removed 0 bases from V and 1 base from J, with 1 base in between.